These T cell receptor beta chains were read from a single sample in a study of shared clonotypes between healthy human individuals. Produced via immunoSEQ multiplex PCR; TCRdb's table is partial and in-frame only. The data show millions of clones, more than 90% seen once. The sample consisted of naive CD4+ T cells sorted from blood. These receptors were taken from a young man in good health. Each CDR3 is given with its conserved first and last residue. A D gene is named only where the DNA matches it firmly. Clone sizes are given selectively: once, few, many, or a class where the clone is expanded.

v_gene	d_gene	j_gene	abundance	CDR3aa	CDR3nt
TRBV9	-	TRBJ1-1	-	CASSSRVRGTEAFF	TGTGCCAGCAGCTCTCGAGTCCGAGGCACTGAAGCTTTCTTT
TRBV19	-	TRBJ1-5	once	CASSPLAYSNQPQHF	TGTGCCAGTAGCCCGTTGGCGTATAGCAATCAGCCCCAGCATTTT
TRBV4-2	TRBD2	TRBJ2-7	-	CASSQEGSGSYEQYF	TGTGCCAGCAGCCAAGAGGGTAGCGGGAGCTACGAGCAGTACTTC
TRBV5-1	TRBD1	TRBJ2-1	-	CASGTGGKNEQFF	TGCGCCAGTGGGACAGGGGGCAAAAATGAGCAGTTCTTC
TRBV5-1	TRBD1	TRBJ2-3	-	CASSPGHLKGQGVDTQYF	TGCGCCAGCAGCCCGGGACATTTAAAGGGACAGGGTGTCGATACGCAGTATTTT
TRBV5-6	-	TRBJ2-7	-	CASSSKRTPSYEQYF	TGTGCCAGCAGCTCAAAAAGGACACCCTCCTACGAGCAGTACTTC
TRBV2	-	TRBJ1-6	-	CASSADGTNSPLHF	TGTGCCAGCAGTGCGGACGGTACAAATTCACCCCTCCACTTT
TRBV11-3	TRBD1	TRBJ2-3	-	CASSLDGQVPDTQYF	TGTGCCAGCAGCTTAGATGGACAGGTCCCAGATACGCAGTATTTT
TRBV30	-	TRBJ1-1	-	CAWSERRPMNTEAFF	TGTGCCTGGAGTGAACGTAGACCCATGAACACTGAAGCTTTCTTT
TRBV5-6	TRBD1	TRBJ2-3	-	CASSLFGRTGETDTQYF	TGTGCCAGCAGCTTGTTTGGTCGGACAGGGGAAACAGATACGCAGTATTTT
TRBV14	-	TRBJ1-2	-	CASSPVGMGYGYTF	TGTGCCAGCAGCCCAGTGGGGATGGGCTATGGCTACACCTTC
TRBV11-2	TRBD2	TRBJ2-1	-	CASSSRTSGGLNEQFF	TGTGCCAGCAGCTCCCGGACTAGCGGGGGCCTCAATGAGCAGTTCTTC
TRBV11-2	-	TRBJ2-7	-	CASSLGTSYEQYF	TGTGCCAGCAGCTTAGGGACGTCCTACGAGCAGTACTTC
TRBV7-9	-	TRBJ1-3	-	CASSFGQIRLYGNTIYF	TGTGCCAGCAGCTTCGGACAGATTAGGCTCTATGGAAACACCATATATTTT
TRBV15	-	TRBJ2-4	-	CATSRDGVVIQYF	TGTGCCACCAGCAGAGATGGGGTTGTCATTCAGTACTTC
TRBV18	-	TRBJ2-7	-	CASSPQSHRPEQYF	TGTGCCAGCTCACCCCAGTCACACAGGCCCGAGCAGTACTTC
TRBV6-5	-	TRBJ1-6	-	CASSHRQTPLHF	TGTGCCAGCAGTCACCGCCAAACACCCCTCCACTTT
TRBV28	TRBD2	TRBJ2-1	-	CASSENRRGGYNEQFF	TGTGCCAGCAGTGAAAACCGTCGGGGGGGATACAATGAGCAGTTCTTC
TRBV27	-	TRBJ1-6	-	CASSADRSNMKPLHF	TGTGCCAGCAGTGCAGACAGGTCGAATATGAAACCCCTCCACTTT
TRBV30	-	TRBJ1-1	-	CAWSAQTGTEAFF	TGTGCCTGGAGTGCTCAGACAGGCACTGAAGCTTTCTTT
TRBV30	TRBD1	TRBJ1-2	-	CAFQRQGILYGYTF	TGTGCCTTCCAGAGACAGGGTATTCTCTATGGCTACACCTTC
TRBV7-2	TRBD2	TRBJ2-3	-	CASSLMVAGGTDTQYF	TGTGCCAGCAGCTTAATGGTAGCGGGAGGGACAGATACGCAGTATTTT
TRBV5-1	-	TRBJ2-1	-	CASSEGSSSSYNEQFF	TGCGCCAGCAGCGAAGGGAGCTCGAGCTCCTACAATGAGCAGTTCTTC
TRBV5-5	TRBD1	TRBJ1-2	-	CASSVTGQEVSPNNYGYTF	TGTGCCAGCAGCGTGACAGGGCAGGAGGTTTCACCGAATAACTATGGCTACACCTTC
TRBV11-2	-	TRBJ1-6	-	CASSPALYSPLHF	TGTGCCAGCAGCCCCGCCCTCTATTCACCCCTCCACTTT
TRBV10-3	-	TRBJ2-7	once	CAISQDYEQYF	TGTGCCATCAGTCAAGACTACGAGCAGTACTTC
TRBV19	TRBD1	TRBJ1-2	few	CASRQGDGYTF	TGTGCCAGCCGACAGGGAGATGGCTACACCTTC
TRBV10-3	-	TRBJ1-1	-	CAISDRMNTEAFF	TGTGCCATCAGTGATAGGATGAACACTGAAGCTTTCTTT
TRBV7-8	-	TRBJ1-2	-	CASSEQGNYGYTF	TGTGCCAGCAGCGAACAAGGGAACTATGGCTACACCTTC
TRBV7-9	-	TRBJ1-4	-	CASSPGGGTGNEKLFF	TGTGCCAGCAGCCCCGGGGGGGGGACCGGTAATGAAAAACTGTTTTTT
TRBV9	-	TRBJ1-5	-	CASSVLQGRVANQPQHF	TGTGCCAGCAGCGTACTCCAGGGTAGAGTTGCAAATCAGCCCCAGCATTTT
TRBV28	-	TRBJ2-7	-	CASSWESWGPYEQYF	TGTGCCAGCAGTTGGGAATCATGGGGCCCCTACGAGCAGTACTTC
TRBV4-1	TRBD2	TRBJ2-1	-	CASSQVDGGAGEQFF	TGCGCCAGCAGCCAAGTTGACGGGGGGGCCGGTGAGCAGTTCTTC
TRBV6-1	-	TRBJ1-5	-	CASRAPNSNQPQHF	TGTGCCAGTAGAGCACCTAATAGCAATCAGCCCCAGCATTTT
TRBV11-3	-	TRBJ2-1	-	CASSLDGTRTYNEQFF	TGTGCCAGCAGCTTAGATGGGACGAGGACCTACAATGAGCAGTTCTTC
TRBV6-1	-	TRBJ1-4	-	CASSIGVGVGEKLFF	TGTGCCAGCAGTATCGGGGTAGGGGTAGGGGAAAAACTGTTTTTT
TRBV28	TRBD1	TRBJ1-2	once	CASSPGTGTNYGYTF	TGTGCCAGCAGTCCCGGGACAGGGACTAACTATGGCTACACCTTC
TRBV7-8	-	TRBJ2-7	-	CASSLALEGVFAYEQYF	TGTGCCAGCAGCTTAGCGCTGGAGGGTGTCTTTGCCTACGAGCAGTACTTC
TRBV6-5	TRBD1	TRBJ2-2	-	CASSWTGGTGELFF	TGTGCCAGCAGTTGGACAGGGGGCACCGGGGAGCTGTTTTTT
TRBV7-2	TRBD1	TRBJ2-7	-	CASRRTGGAYEQYF	TGTGCCAGCAGACGGACAGGGGGGGCCTACGAGCAGTACTTC
TRBV11-2	TRBD1	TRBJ1-1	-	CASSQQGTGSVFF	TGTGCCAGCAGCCAACAAGGGACAGGGTCGGTTTTCTTT
TRBV7-2	TRBD2	TRBJ2-5	-	CASSLGLAETQYF	TGTGCCAGCAGCTTAGGACTAGCTGAGACCCAGTACTTC
TRBV7-2	-	TRBJ2-2	-	CASSFPTGELFF	TGTGCCAGCAGCTTCCCCACCGGGGAGCTGTTTTTT
TRBV29-1	TRBD1	TRBJ2-7	-	CSVLQGAQDEQYF	TGCAGCGTTTTACAGGGGGCGCAGGACGAGCAGTACTTC
TRBV28	-	TRBJ2-7	-	CASRRRQAPYEQYF	TGTGCCAGCAGAAGGAGGCAGGCCCCCTACGAGCAGTACTTC
TRBV6-1	TRBD1	TRBJ1-6	-	CASISTGGLGSPLHF	TGTGCCAGCATTTCGACAGGGGGACTGGGATCACCCCTCCACTTT
TRBV5-4	TRBD2	TRBJ2-7	-	CASSLEFGGIYEQYF	TGTGCCAGCAGCTTGGAATTCGGGGGGATCTACGAGCAGTACTTC
TRBV7-6	-	TRBJ2-3	-	CASRRRQGTDTQYF	TGTGCCAGCAGGCGACGACAGGGCACAGATACGCAGTATTTT
TRBV28	-	TRBJ1-2	-	CAIGSGRTNYGYTF	TGTGCCATCGGATCGGGTAGGACTAACTATGGCTACACCTTC
TRBV9	TRBD1	TRBJ1-3	-	CASSVEGAGGNTIYF	TGTGCCAGCAGCGTAGAGGGGGCGGGTGGAAACACCATATATTTT
TRBV29-1	-	TRBJ1-1	-	CSVAGRMNTEAFF	TGCAGCGTTGCTGGGAGAATGAACACTGAAGCTTTCTTT
TRBV29-1	TRBD2	TRBJ2-3	-	CSARTSTLSTDTQYF	TGCAGCGCCCGGACTAGCACCCTTAGCACAGATACGCAGTATTTT
TRBV18	-	TRBJ2-5	-	CASSRGSTLQETQYF	TGTGCCAGCTCACGGGGGTCTACACTCCAAGAGACCCAGTACTTC
TRBV6-5	-	TRBJ2-3	-	CASSLSPTGDTQYF	TGTGCCAGCAGCCTTTCCCCAACGGGAGATACGCAGTATTTT
TRBV2	TRBD1	TRBJ1-1	few	CASRGQGTTEAFF	TGTGCCAGCAGAGGACAGGGGACGACTGAAGCTTTCTTT
TRBV4-3	-	TRBJ2-7	-	CASSQDPGGNHLPYEQYF	TGCGCCAGCAGCCAAGATCCGGGGGGCAACCATCTACCCTACGAGCAGTACTTC
TRBV11-2	TRBD2	TRBJ2-3	-	CASSLGREIPDTQYF	TGTGCCAGCAGCTTAGGGCGGGAGATACCAGATACGCAGTATTTT
TRBV2	TRBD1	TRBJ1-5	-	CASSPRQGDNQPQHF	TGTGCCAGCAGTCCTCGACAGGGTGACAATCAGCCCCAGCATTTT
TRBV27	-	TRBJ2-7	-	CASSPWRTGDYEQYF	TGTGCCAGCAGTCCCTGGCGCACGGGCGACTACGAGCAGTACTTC